Included here is one T cell receptor (beta chain) sequence, with context. TCRdb's copy holds only in-frame clones and misses some; the assay was immunoSEQ multiplex PCR. Here the sample spans hundreds of thousands of clones, 95% to 98% being singletons. Per the germline V gene, CDR1 is SEHNR and CDR2 is FQNEAQ (reference sequence). The CDR3 is 12 residues long. V lost 5 bases and J 6 bases, leaving 11 bases between the germline ends. These data are taken from a study of shared clonotypes between healthy human individuals. CD45RO-negative, CCR7-positively selected cells formed the naive CD8 fraction, excluding terminally differentiated effector memory CD45RA+ cells. The donors, all of them Caucasian adults, lived in Nashville, Tennessee.

The material sequenced was naive CD8+ T cells sorted from blood. This rearrangement joins TRBV7-9 to TRBJ2-7; D ambiguous. This TCR was recovered from a man aged 25-45 years in good health. This CDR3 reads CASSPRRGEQYF. The CDR3 nucleotides are TGTGCCAGCAGCCCCCGGCGAGGCGAGCAGTACTTC.